These T cell receptor beta chains were read from a single sample in a study of response to subunit inactivated influenza vaccine. In TCRdb, the RT-PCR reads were re-called with MiXCR into one record per CDR3 protein. Of roughly 190,000 distinct CDR3 sequences listed, around 14% are singletons. Sequenced material: CD8+ T cells sorted from PBMCs, taken 4 to 6 days after vaccination. Receptor source: a man between 50 and 59 years old who received an inactivated influenza vaccine. The CDR3 runs from the conserved cysteine through the conserved F or W. Fields, in order: clone size, CDR3 length, V gene, D gene, J gene, CDR3 DNA, CDR3 protein. D genes are given only for firm matches. Size is stated for part of the rows, as once, few or many counts, or as a class when the clone is expanded.

clone_size: many
cdr3_length: 15
v_call: TRBV10-3
d_call: -
j_call: TRBJ2-3
cdr3_nt: TGTGCCATCAGTGAGTCGGGGGAATCCACAGATACGCAGTATTTT
cdr3_aa: CAISESGESTDTQYF

clone_size: -
cdr3_length: 15
v_call: TRBV28
d_call: TRBD1
j_call: TRBJ2-5
cdr3_nt: TGTGCCAGCAGTTTGGGCAGGGGGCGGCAAGAGACCCAGTACTTC
cdr3_aa: CASSLGRGRQETQYF

clone_size: few
cdr3_length: 16
v_call: TRBV28
d_call: TRBD1
j_call: TRBJ2-5
cdr3_nt: TGTGCCAGCAGCAATCTGAATCCGGACAGGGAAGAGACCCAGTACTTC
cdr3_aa: CASSNLNPDREETQYF

clone_size: -
cdr3_length: 13
v_call: TRBV20-1
d_call: -
j_call: TRBJ2-7
cdr3_nt: TGCAGTGCCCCGAAGCAACGGACCTACGAGCAGTACTTC
cdr3_aa: CSAPKQRTYEQYF

clone_size: few
cdr3_length: 14
v_call: TRBV11-2
d_call: -
j_call: TRBJ2-7
cdr3_nt: TGTGCCAGCAGCTTAGAGGTCTACCCTGGTGAGCAGTACTTC
cdr3_aa: CASSLEVYPGEQYF

clone_size: few
cdr3_length: 16
v_call: TRBV6-2/TRBV6-3
d_call: TRBD2
j_call: TRBJ2-2
cdr3_nt: TGTGCCAGCAGTCGGCGGGGGGCCTGGAACACCGGGGAGCTGTTTTTT
cdr3_aa: CASSRRGAWNTGELFF

clone_size: few
cdr3_length: 14
v_call: TRBV28
d_call: -
j_call: TRBJ2-1
cdr3_nt: TGTGCCAGCAGTTTATTTTCCAGCGGGAATGAGCAGTTCTTC
cdr3_aa: CASSLFSSGNEQFF

clone_size: -
cdr3_length: 15
v_call: TRBV29-1
d_call: TRBD1
j_call: TRBJ2-1
cdr3_nt: TGCAGCGTTGAAGATCTCGGACAGGGGAATAATGAGCAGTTCTTC
cdr3_aa: CSVEDLGQGNNEQFF

clone_size: few
cdr3_length: 15
v_call: TRBV11-2
d_call: -
j_call: TRBJ2-7
cdr3_nt: TGTGCCAGCAGCTTAGACAGGGCCCTAACCTACGAGCAGTACTTC
cdr3_aa: CASSLDRALTYEQYF

clone_size: few
cdr3_length: 12
v_call: TRBV7-9
d_call: TRBD1
j_call: TRBJ2-3
cdr3_nt: TGTGCCAGCAGCGAGGACAGGGATACGCAGTATTTT
cdr3_aa: CASSEDRDTQYF

clone_size: few
cdr3_length: 16
v_call: TRBV9
d_call: TRBD1
j_call: TRBJ1-4
cdr3_nt: TGTGCCAGCAGCGAAAGACAGGGGACACCTAATGAAAAACTGTTTTTT
cdr3_aa: CASSERQGTPNEKLFF

clone_size: many
cdr3_length: 15
v_call: TRBV4-1
d_call: TRBD1
j_call: TRBJ2-5
cdr3_nt: TGCGCCAGCAGCCAAGATCGGACAGGGGAGGAGACCCAGTACTTC
cdr3_aa: CASSQDRTGEETQYF

clone_size: once
cdr3_length: 17
v_call: TRBV5-4
d_call: TRBD2
j_call: TRBJ2-6
cdr3_nt: TGTGCCAGCAGCTTACTTGCGGGAGTGGGAGGGGCCAACGTCCTGACTTTC
cdr3_aa: CASSLLAGVGGANVLTF

clone_size: many
cdr3_length: 14
v_call: TRBV12-3/TRBV12-4
d_call: -
j_call: TRBJ2-2
cdr3_nt: TGTGCCAGCAGTTTTTGGACAGACACCGGGGAGCTGTTTTTT
cdr3_aa: CASSFWTDTGELFF

clone_size: few
cdr3_length: 12
v_call: TRBV29-1
d_call: -
j_call: TRBJ2-7
cdr3_nt: TGCAGCGTTGAAGAGGGGGCAGGAGAGCAGTACTTC
cdr3_aa: CSVEEGAGEQYF

clone_size: -
cdr3_length: 15
v_call: TRBV5-1
d_call: -
j_call: TRBJ1-5
cdr3_nt: TGCGCCAGCAGCTTGGCCACGGGACACGGTCAGCCCCAGCATTTT
cdr3_aa: CASSLATGHGQPQHF

clone_size: -
cdr3_length: 14
v_call: TRBV15
d_call: -
j_call: TRBJ2-1
cdr3_nt: TGTGCCACCAGCAGTCTGGGGACTTACAATGAGCAGTTCTTC
cdr3_aa: CATSSLGTYNEQFF

clone_size: many
cdr3_length: 15
v_call: TRBV7-2
d_call: -
j_call: TRBJ2-7
cdr3_nt: TGTGCCAGCAGCTCTGGAAAGGGGCTACTATACGAGCAGTACTTC
cdr3_aa: CASSSGKGLLYEQYF

clone_size: -
cdr3_length: 15
v_call: TRBV5-6
d_call: -
j_call: TRBJ2-7
cdr3_nt: TGTGCCAGCAGTCCGTGGACAGCTATTACCTACGAGCAGTACTTC
cdr3_aa: CASSPWTAITYEQYF

clone_size: few
cdr3_length: 14
v_call: TRBV6-1
d_call: TRBD2
j_call: TRBJ2-1
cdr3_nt: TGTGCCAGCAGTCCCGCCGGGACTAGGGATGAGCAGTTCTTC
cdr3_aa: CASSPAGTRDEQFF

clone_size: few
cdr3_length: 10
v_call: TRBV20-1
d_call: TRBD1
j_call: TRBJ2-5
cdr3_nt: TGCAGTGCTAACCGGGACAGGGTGTACTTC
cdr3_aa: CSANRDRVYF

clone_size: many
cdr3_length: 16
v_call: TRBV4-1
d_call: -
j_call: TRBJ1-5
cdr3_nt: TGCGCCAGCAGCCAAGATCACAGCTATAGCAATCAGCCCCAGCATTTT
cdr3_aa: CASSQDHSYSNQPQHF

clone_size: -
cdr3_length: 17
v_call: TRBV11-2
d_call: TRBD2
j_call: TRBJ2-1
cdr3_nt: TGTGCCAGCAGCTTAGATCGAAGGACTAGCAGCGGCAATGAGCAGTTCTTC
cdr3_aa: CASSLDRRTSSGNEQFF

clone_size: few
cdr3_length: 16
v_call: TRBV20-1
d_call: TRBD2
j_call: TRBJ2-1
cdr3_nt: TGCAGTGCTTTGCCGATGGCGGGAGGAACCTACAATGAGCAGTTCTTC
cdr3_aa: CSALPMAGGTYNEQFF

clone_size: -
cdr3_length: 16
v_call: TRBV6-2/TRBV6-3
d_call: TRBD1
j_call: TRBJ2-7
cdr3_nt: TGTGCCAGCAGTTATTCCGGACAGGGCGGCTCCTACGAGCAGTACTTC
cdr3_aa: CASSYSGQGGSYEQYF

clone_size: -
cdr3_length: 15
v_call: TRBV12-3/TRBV12-4
d_call: TRBD1
j_call: TRBJ2-2
cdr3_nt: TGTACCAGCAGCCCCACAGGGGTTAACACCGGGGAGCTGTTTTTT
cdr3_aa: CTSSPTGVNTGELFF

clone_size: -
cdr3_length: 15
v_call: TRBV7-8
d_call: TRBD2
j_call: TRBJ2-7
cdr3_nt: TGTGCCAGCAGCCCAGGGAGCGGGAGTGTCTACGAGCAGTACTTC
cdr3_aa: CASSPGSGSVYEQYF

clone_size: once
cdr3_length: 15
v_call: TRBV13
d_call: TRBD1
j_call: TRBJ1-3
cdr3_nt: TGTGCCAGCAGCTTAGGAAGGGGGCCTGGAAACACCATATATTTT
cdr3_aa: CASSLGRGPGNTIYF

clone_size: -
cdr3_length: 18
v_call: TRBV2
d_call: TRBD2
j_call: TRBJ2-7
cdr3_nt: TGTGCCAGCATTTCCGGGCATTCTGGCTCGGCGGGAGCCTACGAGCAGTACTTC
cdr3_aa: CASISGHSGSAGAYEQYF

clone_size: -
cdr3_length: 15
v_call: TRBV11-2
d_call: -
j_call: TRBJ1-4
cdr3_nt: TGTGCCAGCAGCCATTACAGAACTTATAATGAAAAACTGTTTTTT
cdr3_aa: CASSHYRTYNEKLFF

clone_size: few
cdr3_length: 16
v_call: TRBV9
d_call: -
j_call: TRBJ2-1
cdr3_nt: TGTGCCAGCAGCGTAGTGAGCGGCAACTCCTACAATGAGCAGTTCTTC
cdr3_aa: CASSVVSGNSYNEQFF

clone_size: -
cdr3_length: 17
v_call: TRBV14
d_call: TRBD2
j_call: TRBJ2-2
cdr3_nt: TGTGCCAGCAGCCAAGATACGACTAGCGGGAACACCGGGGAGCTGTTTTTT
cdr3_aa: CASSQDTTSGNTGELFF

clone_size: few
cdr3_length: 14
v_call: TRBV12-3/TRBV12-4
d_call: -
j_call: TRBJ2-5
cdr3_nt: TGTGCCAGCAGTTTGTACCACCAACAAGAGACCCAGTACTTC
cdr3_aa: CASSLYHQQETQYF

clone_size: few
cdr3_length: 14
v_call: TRBV5-1
d_call: -
j_call: TRBJ1-4
cdr3_nt: TGCGCCAGCAGGGCCGGTGGAGGGGAAGAAAAACTGTTTTTT
cdr3_aa: CASRAGGGEEKLFF

clone_size: many
cdr3_length: 14
v_call: TRBV12-3/TRBV12-4
d_call: TRBD1
j_call: TRBJ2-7
cdr3_nt: TGTGCCAGCAGTTTCGCGCAGGGGGCCTACGAGCAGTACTTC
cdr3_aa: CASSFAQGAYEQYF

clone_size: -
cdr3_length: 13
v_call: TRBV7-9
d_call: -
j_call: TRBJ1-2
cdr3_nt: TGTGCCAGCAGCTTAGATTACGACAGCGGCTACACCTTC
cdr3_aa: CASSLDYDSGYTF

clone_size: few
cdr3_length: 16
v_call: TRBV5-6
d_call: TRBD1
j_call: TRBJ2-3
cdr3_nt: TGTGCCAGCAACCTGCCGGGACAGGGAGTAACAGATACGCAGTATTTT
cdr3_aa: CASNLPGQGVTDTQYF

clone_size: -
cdr3_length: 18
v_call: TRBV6-5
d_call: -
j_call: TRBJ2-5
cdr3_nt: TGTGCCAGCAGTTACCGGGGCCGAGGCGAAATGGGGGCAGAGACCCAGTACTTC
cdr3_aa: CASSYRGRGEMGAETQYF

clone_size: many
cdr3_length: 15
v_call: TRBV4-3
d_call: -
j_call: TRBJ1-2
cdr3_nt: TGCGCCAGCAGCCAAACAAACCAGGGGATCTATGGCTACACCTTC
cdr3_aa: CASSQTNQGIYGYTF

clone_size: few
cdr3_length: 17
v_call: TRBV4-3
d_call: TRBD1
j_call: TRBJ2-3
cdr3_nt: TGCGCCAGCAGCCAAGAGATTGGGACAGGGATAACAGATACGCAGTATTTT
cdr3_aa: CASSQEIGTGITDTQYF

clone_size: many
cdr3_length: 15
v_call: TRBV12-3/TRBV12-4
d_call: TRBD2
j_call: TRBJ2-1
cdr3_nt: TGTGCCAGCAAAATAAGCGGGGGGGTGATCAATGAGCAGTTCTTC
cdr3_aa: CASKISGGVINEQFF

clone_size: few
cdr3_length: 18
v_call: TRBV21-1
d_call: -
j_call: TRBJ1-4
cdr3_nt: TGTGCCAGCAGCAAATGGATGAGCAGGGTTGCAACTAATGAAAAACTGTTTTTT
cdr3_aa: CASSKWMSRVATNEKLFF

clone_size: many
cdr3_length: 13
v_call: TRBV4-1
d_call: -
j_call: TRBJ2-7
cdr3_nt: TGCGCCAGCAGCCCCACGGGCTCCTACGAGCAGTACTTC
cdr3_aa: CASSPTGSYEQYF

clone_size: few
cdr3_length: 14
v_call: TRBV5-5
d_call: -
j_call: TRBJ2-5
cdr3_nt: TGTGCCAGCAGCTTGGCCAGGGAAGAAGAGACCCAGTACTTC
cdr3_aa: CASSLAREEETQYF

clone_size: -
cdr3_length: 15
v_call: TRBV5-1
d_call: TRBD2
j_call: TRBJ2-7
cdr3_nt: TGCGCCAGCAGCTTGGAACTAGCGTTCACCTACGAGCAGTACTTC
cdr3_aa: CASSLELAFTYEQYF

clone_size: -
cdr3_length: 15
v_call: TRBV5-6
d_call: TRBD2
j_call: TRBJ2-7
cdr3_nt: TGTGCCAGCAGCTGGGGGACTAGCCGGCCGTACGAGCAGTACTTC
cdr3_aa: CASSWGTSRPYEQYF

clone_size: -
cdr3_length: 13
v_call: TRBV10-3
d_call: -
j_call: TRBJ2-2
cdr3_nt: TGTGCCATCAGTGTAGCGTCAACCGGGGAGCTGTTTTTT
cdr3_aa: CAISVASTGELFF